This T cell receptor beta chain was identified in a study of T-cell reconstitution after alpha-beta-depleted transplantation in children. CDR1 is DFQATT, CDR2 SNEGSKA, per germline (reference sequence). The trim removed 4 bases at V and 4 bases at J, leaving 7 bases unmatched. CDR3 size: 14 residues. This clonotype came up many times. Preparation of the TCRbeta library used unique molecular identifiers. From the PCR reads, TCRdb called clonotypes with MiXCR, one entry per CDR3 protein. The sample records a few hundred thousand distinct CDR3 sequences, more than 7.5% being singletons. Sequencing used PBMCs from the stem cell graft donor, obtained from the stem cell graft. The V gene is TRBV20-1, the J gene TRBJ2-3; 8 positions agree with TRBD2. The TCR comes from a human donor who donated a stem cell graft to a child with SCID. CDR3 residues: CSANRGGYADTQYF. As DNA, the CDR3 is TGCAGTGCTAATCGGGGGGGCTACGCAGATACGCAGTATTTT.